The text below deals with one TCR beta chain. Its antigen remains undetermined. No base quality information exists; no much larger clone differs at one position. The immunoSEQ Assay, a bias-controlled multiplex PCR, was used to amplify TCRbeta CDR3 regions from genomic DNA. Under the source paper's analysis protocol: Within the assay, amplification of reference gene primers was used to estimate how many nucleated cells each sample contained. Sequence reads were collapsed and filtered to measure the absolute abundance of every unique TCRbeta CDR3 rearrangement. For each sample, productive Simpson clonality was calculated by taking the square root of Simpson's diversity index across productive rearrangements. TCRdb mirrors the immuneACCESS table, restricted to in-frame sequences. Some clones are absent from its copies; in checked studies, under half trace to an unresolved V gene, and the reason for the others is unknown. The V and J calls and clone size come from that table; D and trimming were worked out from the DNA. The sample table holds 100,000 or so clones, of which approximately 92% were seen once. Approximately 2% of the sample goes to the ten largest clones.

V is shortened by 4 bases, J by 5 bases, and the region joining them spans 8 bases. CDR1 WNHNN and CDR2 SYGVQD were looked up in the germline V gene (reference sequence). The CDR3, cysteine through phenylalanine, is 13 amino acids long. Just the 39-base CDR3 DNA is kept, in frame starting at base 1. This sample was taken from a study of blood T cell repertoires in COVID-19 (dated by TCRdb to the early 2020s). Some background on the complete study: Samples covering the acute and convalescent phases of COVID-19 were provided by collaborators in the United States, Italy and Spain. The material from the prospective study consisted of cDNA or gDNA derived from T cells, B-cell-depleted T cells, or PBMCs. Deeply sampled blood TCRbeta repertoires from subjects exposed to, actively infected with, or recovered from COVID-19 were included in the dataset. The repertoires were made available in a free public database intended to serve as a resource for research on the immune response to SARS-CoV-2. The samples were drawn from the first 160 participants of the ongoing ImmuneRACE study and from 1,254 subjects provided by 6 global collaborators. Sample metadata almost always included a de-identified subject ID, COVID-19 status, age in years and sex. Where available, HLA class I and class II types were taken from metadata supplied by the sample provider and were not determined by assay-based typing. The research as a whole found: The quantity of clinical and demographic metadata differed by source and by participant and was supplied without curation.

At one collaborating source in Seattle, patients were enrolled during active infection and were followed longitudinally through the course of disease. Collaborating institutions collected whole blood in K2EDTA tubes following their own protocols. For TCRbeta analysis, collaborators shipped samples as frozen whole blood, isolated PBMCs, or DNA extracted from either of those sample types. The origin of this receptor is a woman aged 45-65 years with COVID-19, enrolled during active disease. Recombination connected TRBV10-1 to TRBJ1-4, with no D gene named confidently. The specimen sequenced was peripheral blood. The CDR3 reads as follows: CASSGGNNEKLFF. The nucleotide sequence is TGCGCCAGCAGTGGAGGGAACAATGAAAAACTGTTTTTT.